The clone carrying this TCR delta chain turned up a few times. Its antigen is not identified. The protein that TCRdb holds for this DNA derives from a much larger clone and differs from the translated DNA at residue 9, which likely indicates a read error; the protein shown here is translated from the DNA. In the same sample, other DNA sequences code for this CDR3. This sample was taken from a study of γδ T cells in repeated Plasmodium falciparum infection. Turning to the study itself: Four controlled malaria infections with P. falciparum NF54 spanned roughly 97 weeks. Each infection was followed by sampling at 21 days, plus baseline and some pre-infection draws. The study, taken as a whole, reports: Many TCRgamma sequences overlapped between individuals in stable Vgamma9/Vdelta2+ repertoires.

CDR1 and CDR2 from the germline V gene are GEAIGNYY and EKD. This CDR3 spans 21 amino acids. V was shortened by 0 bases and J by 0 bases, with 28 bases between the two germline ends. Vgamma9/Vdelta2+ and Vdelta2-negative gammadelta T cells were flow-sorted from PBMC for bulk sequencing. TCRdb re-called the multiplex PCR reads with CATT. The sample records over 55,000 delta-chain clones, over 1.5% being singletons. The sequence derives from a pool of human donors (malaria-infected and uninfected, not separated). This chain links TRDV2 with TRDJ1, with a weak D call TRDD3 (6 bases). As TCRdb names no J gene, one was assigned here on the basis of a DNA match to germline. Sequencing used gamma-delta T cells from blood. The CDR3 sequence: CACDTVTGRYAERKDTDKLIF. In DNA, the CDR3 is TGTGCCTGTGACACCGTTACTGGGAGATACGCCGAGCGGAAGGACACCGATAAACTCATCTTT.